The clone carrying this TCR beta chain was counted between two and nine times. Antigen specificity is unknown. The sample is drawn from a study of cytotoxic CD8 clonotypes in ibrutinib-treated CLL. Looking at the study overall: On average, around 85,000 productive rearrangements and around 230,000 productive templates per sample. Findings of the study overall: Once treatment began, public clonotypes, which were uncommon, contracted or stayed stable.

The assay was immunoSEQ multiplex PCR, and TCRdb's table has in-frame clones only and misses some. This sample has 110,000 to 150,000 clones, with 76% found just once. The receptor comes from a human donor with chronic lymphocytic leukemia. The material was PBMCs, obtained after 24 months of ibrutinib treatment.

CDR3 nucleotides: TGTGCCAGCAGCTCCGCCGGGACATGTGGCTACGAGCAGTACTTC. This encodes CASSSAGTCGYEQYF. V and J are TRBV21-1 and TRBJ2-7; TRBD1 was called by the table and not checked on the DNA. TRBV21-1 is recorded as a pseudogene. The CDR3 spans 15 residues.